Listed here is a single T cell receptor beta chain. The CDR3 runs 12 residues. Trimming stripped 7 bases from V and 3 bases from J, with 9 bases between. Germline V gene lookup returns CDR1 MNHNS and CDR2 SASEGT. Sample-barcoded 5' priming and a J-beta primer mix drove a second PCR of roughly 6 to 12 cycles. TCRdb passed the 5' RACE reads through MiXCR, listing each CDR3 protein once. The profile shows approximately 730,000 distinct CDR3 sequences, about 48% of them singletons. These data come from a study of blood T cells in healthy people across ages. Donors each provided 7.5 to 10 milliliters of peripheral blood. Total RNA extracted from each sample amounted to at least 5.5 micrograms.

The sample taken for sequencing was blood. The chain couples TRBV6-1 to TRBJ1-1, with D possibly being TRBD1 (5 bases). This sequence was found in a man older than 75 in good health. CDR3 sequence reads: CASMRGYTEAFF. CDR3 in DNA: TGTGCCAGCATGAGGGGATACACTGAAGCTTTCTTT.